The 12 T cell receptor beta chains in this list originate from one sample, sequenced in a study of T cell repertoires in cytomegalovirus infection. One entry per CDR3 protein, called by TCRdb with MiXCR from the reads. This table holds more than 250,000 distinct CDR3 sequences, around 25% found once. Antigens for these TCRs are unknown. The source material was cultured PBMCs, sampled from culture after CMV antigen stimulation. These receptor sequences come from a human donor in good health (CMV status not recorded). Some clones in this sample may be carry-over from other donors' samples.

This clonotype has a count of ten or more. The chain combines TRBV7-2 with TRBJ2-3; TRBD2 agrees at 11 bases. CDR1 is SGHTA and CDR2 is FQGNSA in the germline V gene. V dropped 2 bases and J dropped 14; count of bases not matched to a gene: 9. The CDR3 spans 14 residues. In DNA, the CDR3 is TGTGCCAGCAGCTTACATCAACTAGCGGGAGTCCTGTATTTT. Translated: CASSLHQLAGVLYF.

This clonotype appeared a single time. A read error may account for a junction end that differs from germline. The CDR3 DNA sequence: TGTGCCAGCAGCTTAGGGGATAGCGGGAGTGGGGACATACAGTACTTC. It specifies CASSLGDSGSGDIQYF. The genes are TRBV7-8 and TRBJ2-4; 9 bases line up with TRBD2. The CDR3 contains 16 residues. Germline loops: CDR1 SGHVS, CDR2 FQNEAQ.

The chain couples TRBV6-2 or TRBV6-3 to TRBJ2-4; D unclear. Looked up from germline, CDR1 is MNHEY and CDR2 is SVGEGT. The CDR3 consists of 13 residues. The V gene lost 6 bases and the J gene lost 3 bases, with 9 bases spanning the gap. The DNA of the CDR3 is TGTGCCAGCAGGGCTCAGGTCAAAAACATTCAGTACTTC. As protein: CASRAQVKNIQYF.

The chain employs TRBV19 and TRBJ1-2; D gene ambiguous. The CDR3 runs to 13 residues. Trimming pared 11 bases from V and 6 bases from J, leaving 19 bases between. The germline CDR1 and CDR2 sequences are LNHDA and SQIVND (reference sequence). CDR3 sequence reads: CALRNPVTNGYTF. The CDR3 DNA reads as TGTGCCTTGAGGAACCCAGTCACCAATGGCTACACCTTC.

In this sample, this clonotype turned up many times. The genes are TRBV6-1 and TRBJ2-1; D is uncertain. CDR3 size: 14 residues. Germline CDR1 MNHNS, CDR2 SASEGT. Trimming stripped 6 bases from V and 3 bases from J, with 12 bases between. This chain's CDR3 is CASRILTDYNEQFF. The CDR3 DNA reads TGTGCCAGCAGGATTCTGACCGACTACAATGAGCAGTTCTTC.

This clonotype was recorded a few times. The rearrangement links TRBV11-3 to TRBJ2-5; 8 positions agree with TRBD2. V gave up 5 bases and J gave up 7 bases; unmatched junction bases: 12. In germline, CDR1 is SGHNT, CDR2 YENEEA. The CDR3 has 15 residues. The CDR3 DNA is TGTGCCAGCAGCCCGACCTTTAGCGGGGCTGGGACCCAGTACTTC. Its translation is CASSPTFSGAGTQYF.

This clonotype showed up many times. The genes are TRBV7-2 and TRBJ2-1; 14 bases line up with TRBD2. Germline CDR1 is SGHTA and CDR2 is FQGNSA. The CDR3 is made up of 16 amino acids. The trim removed 4 bases at V and 9 bases at J, leaving 8 bases unmatched. The CDR3 spells CASSSRGLAGGAEQFF. CDR3 sequence (DNA): TGTGCCAGCAGCTCCCGTGGACTAGCGGGAGGAGCTGAGCAGTTCTTC.

There are a few counts of this clonotype. DNA for the CDR3: TGTGCCATCAAGGGTGGAGCGGGAGTAGGAAGCACCGGGGAGCTGTTTTTT. This gives the protein CAIKGGAGVGSTGELFF. This chain links TRBV10-3 with TRBJ2-2; TRBD2 agrees at 8 bases. The germline V gene has CDR1 ENHRY and CDR2 SYGVKD. CDR3 size: 17 residues. Trimming cost V 7 bases and J 4 bases; bases outside gene matches: 14.

Turning to this clonotype: One end of the junction is discordant with germline, which a read error may explain. V usage is TRBV2 and J usage is TRBJ1-5, with TRBD1 matching 8 bases. CDR3 size: 14 residues. CDR1 and CDR2 from the germline V gene are SNHLY and FYNNEI. CDR3 sequence (DNA): TGTGCCAGCAGTCGCGGACAGGGACATCAGCCCCGGCATTTT. Translating gives CASSRGQGHQPRHF.

This clonotype was recorded a few times. The chain recombines TRBV4-1 with TRBJ2-7, with TRBD1 matching 9 bases. The J segment lost 3 bases and the V segment lost 1 base, leaving 7 bases of the junction unmatched. This CDR3 comprises 16 residues. Germline V gives CDR1 MGHRA, CDR2 YSYEKL. The CDR3 here is CASSQAVTGQGYEQYF. CDR3 sequence (DNA): TGCGCCAGCAGCCAAGCCGTAACGGGACAGGGCTACGAGCAGTACTTC.

This clonotype appeared a few times. The V and J genes are TRBV27 and TRBJ1-3; unclear D gene. This CDR3 spans 16 amino acids. The germline CDR1 and CDR2 sequences are MNHEY and SMNVEV (reference sequence). Trimming left V 1 base short and J 0 bases short, with 10 bases between. The CDR3 is CASSLYGSGSGNTIYF. As DNA, the CDR3 is TGTGCCAGCAGTTTATATGGGAGCGGCTCTGGAAACACCATATATTTT.

The chain is built from TRBV7-9 and TRBJ2-1; D is unresolved. Germline CDR1 reads SEHNR; CDR2 reads FQNEAQ (reference sequence). The CDR3 has 14 amino acids. Trimming cost V 1 base and J 9 bases, with 13 bases left between them. The CDR3 protein is CASSLGSTVTEQFF. In nucleotides, the CDR3 is TGTGCCAGCAGCTTAGGCTCCACTGTGACTGAGCAGTTCTTC.